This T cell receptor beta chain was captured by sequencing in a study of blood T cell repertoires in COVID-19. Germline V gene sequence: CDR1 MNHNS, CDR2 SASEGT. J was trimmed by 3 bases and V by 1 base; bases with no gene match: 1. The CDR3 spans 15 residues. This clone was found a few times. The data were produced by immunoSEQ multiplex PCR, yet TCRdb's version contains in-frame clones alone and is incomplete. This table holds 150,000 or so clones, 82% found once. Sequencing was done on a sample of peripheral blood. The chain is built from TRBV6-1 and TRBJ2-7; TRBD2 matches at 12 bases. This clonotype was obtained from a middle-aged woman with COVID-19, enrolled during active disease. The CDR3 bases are TGTGCCAGCAGTGAAGAACTAGCGGGAGGCTACGAGCAGTACTTC. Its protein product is CASSEELAGGYEQYF.